This entry lists 11 T cell receptor beta chains sequenced from one sample in a study of monozygotic twins with inflammatory bowel disease. For each CDR3 protein, TCRdb gives one entry from its re-call of the 5' RACE reads, without DNA. The sample data list 400,000 to 500,000 distinct CDR3 sequences. Sequenced sample: blood. Receptors were obtained from a human donor with ulcerative colitis or Crohn's disease, or a healthy co-twin of an affected twin (not recorded which).

The genes are TRBV12-3 or TRBV12-4 and TRBJ1-2. The CDR3 is made up of 14 amino acids. The CDR3 spells CASSPLSGRAGYTF.

The genes are TRBV20-1 and TRBJ2-1; there is no DNA to check the TCRdb D call of TRBD2. This CDR3 has 14 residues. CDR1 is DFQATT and CDR2 is SNEGSKA in the germline V gene (reference sequence). This chain's CDR3 is CSAINFQLALMQFF.

CDR3 amino acids: CAISPEGGGSYNEQFF. The chain recombines TRBV10-3 with TRBJ2-1. The CDR3 spans 16 residues. The germline V gene encodes CDR1 ENHRY and CDR2 SYGVKD.

This chain connects TRBV7-9 to TRBJ1-4. Germline V lookup: CDR1 SEHNR, CDR2 FQNEAQ (reference sequence). This CDR3 region has 16 residues. Here the CDR3 reads CAISSRDSEGNEKLFF.

V and J are TRBV5-1 and TRBJ1-4; TCRdb proposes TRBD1, but this gene call is untestable without DNA. CDR1 and CDR2 from the germline V gene are SGHRS and YFSETQ. The CDR3 runs to 16 residues. The chain's CDR3 is CASSSGDRGSNEKLFF.

V gene TRBV30 combines with J gene TRBJ2-5; the TCRdb D gene call, TRBD2, has no DNA to confirm it. Germline loops: CDR1 GTSNPN, CDR2 SVGIG (reference sequence). The CDR3 extends over 15 amino acids. The CDR3 loop reads CAWSGGRDFQETQYF.

The chain has TRBV7-3 and TRBJ2-1; the TCRdb D gene call, TRBD1, has no DNA to confirm it. Germline CDR1 SGHTA, CDR2 FQGTGA. This CDR3 comprises 12 residues. The CDR3 loop reads CASSKGGNEQFF. The entire variable domain, with the rest obtained from reference TRBV7-3 and TRBJ2-1, is as follows: GAGVSQTPSNKVTEKGKYVELRCDPISGHTALYWYRQSLGQGPEFLIYFQGTGAADDSGLPNDRFFAVRPEGSVSTLKIQRTERGDSAVYLCASSKGGNEQFFGPGTRLTVL.

The V and J genes are TRBV2 and TRBJ2-2; the D gene TCRdb calls, TRBD1, cannot be checked with no DNA. Germline assignment: CDR1 SNHLY and CDR2 FYNNEI. This CDR3 is 14 amino acids long. This CDR3 is CASSVDTGTGELFF.

The V and J genes are TRBV5-1 and TRBJ2-1; with no DNA, the TCRdb D assignment of TRBD2 cannot be verified. Germline CDR1 reads SGHRS; CDR2 reads YFSETQ. There are 16 residues in the CDR3. CDR3 region: CASSSVLAGGGNEQFF.

The V call is TRBV7-2, the J call TRBJ1-5; TCRdb gives TRBD1 as the D gene, but with no DNA this cannot be confirmed. Germline CDR1 SGHTA, CDR2 FQGNSA. This CDR3 is 15 amino acids long. The CDR3 loop is CASSSRTGSDQPQHF.

V and J are TRBV7-2 and TRBJ1-3. Germline-derived CDR1 and CDR2 are SGHTA and FQGNSA. The CDR3 extends over 16 amino acids. The CDR3 here is CASSLVNLGSGNTIYF.